The 16 T cell receptor beta chains in this list originate from one sample, sequenced in a study of shared clonotypes between healthy human individuals. Sequencing was performed with immunoSEQ multiplex PCR; in TCRdb, only in-frame clones are kept and a portion is missing. The table includes roughly 2.5 million clones, around nine tenths detected once. Sequenced sample: naive CD4+ T cells sorted from blood. Subset meaning: CD45RA+ positively selected. Receptors were obtained from a man aged 18 to 29 in good health.

The chain is built from TRBV4-1 and TRBJ2-3, with D possibly matching TRBD1 (6 bases). The V and J ends lost 4 bases and 4 bases respectively, with 15 bases between them. This CDR3 is built from 15 residues. Germline-derived CDR1 and CDR2 are MGHRA and YSYEKL. The CDR3 region has the DNA TGCGCCAGCAGCCCCCGGACAGAAACGGCAGATACGCAGTATTTT. Translating it yields CASSPRTETADTQYF.

This clone has just one count. Other DNA sequences of this sample code for an identical CDR3. CDR3 sequence reads: CASSSQGSSYNEQFF. The CDR3 nucleotides read TGCGCCAGCAGCTCGCAGGGGAGCTCCTACAATGAGCAGTTCTTC. The V call is TRBV5-1, the J call TRBJ2-1; perhaps TRBD1 as D (6 bases). The CDR3 extends over 15 amino acids. The V and J ends lost 3 bases and 0 bases respectively, with 10 bases between them. Germline V gives CDR1 SGHRS, CDR2 YFSETQ.

The chain links TRBV12-5 to TRBJ2-1; maybe TRBD2 (6 bases). Trimming took off 3 bases at V and 9 bases at J, with 12 bases between the two ends. The germline V gene encodes CDR1 LGHNT and CDR2 FRNRAP. There are 13 residues in the CDR3. The DNA of the CDR3 is TGTGCTAGTGGTTTATTGATCGGGGGTGAGCAGTTCTTC. Translated, it gives CASGLLIGGEQFF. Complete variable domain (other parts from reference TRBV12-5 and TRBJ2-1): DARVTQTPRHKVTEMGQEVTMRCQPILGHNTVFWYRQTMMQGLELLAYFRNRAPLDDSGMPKDRFSAEMPDATLATLKIQPSEPRDSAVYFCASGLLIGGEQFFGPGTRLTVL.

J is TRBJ2-7 and V is TRBV19; 8 bases map to TRBD1. This CDR3 has 15 residues. V shed 4 bases and J 2 bases; nucleotides not matched to a gene: 7. Germline-derived CDR1 and CDR2 are LNHDA and SQIVND (reference sequence). CDR3 in DNA: TGTGCCAGTAGTAACACAGGGGGAAATACCTACGAGCAGTACTTC. The encoded protein is CASSNTGGNTYEQYF. The full variable domain, with the rest looked up from reference TRBV19 and TRBJ2-7, is DGGITQSPKYLFRKEGQNVTLSCEQNLNHDAMYWYRQDPGQGLRLIYYSQIVNDFQKGDIAEGYSVSREKKESFPLTVTSAQKNPTAFYLCASSNTGGNTYEQYFGPGTRLTVT.

The chain carries TRBV5-5 and TRBJ1-5; a weak D match, TRBD1 (6 bases). This CDR3 region has 15 residues. Per germline, CDR1 SGHKS and CDR2 YYEKEE (reference sequence). Trimming left V 4 bases short and J 6 bases short, with 17 bases between. The CDR3 coding sequence is TGTGCCAGCAGCCTGGAGGTGGGGGGCGGTCAGCCCCAGCATTTT. It specifies CASSLEVGGGQPQHF.

This chain links TRBV5-1 with TRBJ2-3; no clear D gene. Germline loops: CDR1 SGHRS, CDR2 YFSETQ. V shed 0 bases and J shed 1 base, with 12 bases lying between them. This CDR3 has 16 residues. As DNA, the CDR3 is TGCGCCAGCAGCTTGGGGTATGAGACCGGCACAGATACGCAGTATTTT. Its protein is CASSLGYETGTDTQYF.

The chain carries TRBV11-2 and TRBJ1-4, with 7 bases that match TRBD1. CDR1 is SGHAT and CDR2 is FQNNGV in the germline V gene. This CDR3 region has 14 residues. Losses at the gene ends were 6 bases for V and 9 bases for J; bases not matched to a gene: 10. Here the CDR3 DNA reads TGTGCCAGCAGTTTAACAGGGGTAGTTCAAAAACTGTTTTTT. Its protein product is CASSLTGVVQKLFF. Variable domain in full (rest from reference TRBV11-2 and TRBJ1-4): EAGVAQSPRYKIIEKRQSVAFWCNPISGHATLYWYQQILGQGPKLLIQFQNNGVVDDSQLPKDRFSAERLKGVDSTLKIQPAKLEDSAVYLCASSLTGVVQKLFFGSGTQLSVL.

This clone was observed a handful of times. The chain couples TRBV5-1 to TRBJ2-7; D perhaps matches TRBD2 (5 bases). The CDR3 consists of 15 residues. The germline gives CDR1 SGHRS, CDR2 YFSETQ. The V end was cut by 3 bases, the J end by 2 bases, with 15 bases between. CDR3 region: CASSSGGLWTYEQYF. The CDR3 coding sequence is TGCGCCAGCAGCTCCGGCGGGCTGTGGACCTACGAGCAGTACTTC. Together with reference TRBV5-1 and TRBJ2-7, the CDR3 gives the full variable domain: KAGVTQTPRYLIKTRGQQVTLSCSPISGHRSVSWYQQTPGQGLQFLFEYFSETQRNKGNFPGRFSGRQFSNSRSEMNVSTLELGDSALYLCASSSGGLWTYEQYFGPGTRLTVT.

The V gene is TRBV5-4, the J gene TRBJ2-1, with D perhaps TRBD1 (6 bases). The length of the CDR3 is 16 residues. Trimming removed 7 bases from V and 6 bases from J, with 23 bases in between. Germline CDR1 reads SGHNT; CDR2 reads YYREEE (reference sequence). CDR3 coding DNA: TGTGCCAGCTCTAAGCCCGACAGGCCTCAAACCAATGAGCAGTTCTTC. This codes for CASSKPDRPQTNEQFF.

The chain carries TRBV11-2 and TRBJ1-2; D is undetermined. The CDR3 is made up of 13 amino acids. Trimming removed 0 bases at V and 7 bases at J, with 9 bases between. Germline lookup yields CDR1 SGHAT and CDR2 FQNNGV. As DNA, the CDR3 is TGTGCCAGCAGCTTAGATTCGCACCGTGGCTACACCTTC. Protein: CASSLDSHRGYTF.

V gene TRBV4-1 combines with J gene TRBJ2-5; D is undetermined. V was shortened by 4 bases and J by 7 bases, with 10 bases between the two germline ends. This CDR3 has 12 residues. The V gene's germline CDR1 is MGHRA and CDR2 YSYEKL. CDR3 sequence: CASSPPAATQYF. DNA of the CDR3: TGCGCCAGCAGCCCTCCCGCGGCGACCCAGTACTTC.

A word on this clone: The same CDR3 also results from other DNA sequences found in this sample. The V and J genes are TRBV2 and TRBJ1-5; D is unresolved. Trimming took off 1 base at V and 3 bases at J, with 4 bases between the two ends. CDR1 and CDR2 from the germline V gene are SNHLY and FYNNEI. This CDR3 has 13 residues. As DNA, the CDR3 is TGTGCCAGCAGTGAAGGTTCCAATCAGCCCCAGCATTTT. The encoded protein is CASSEGSNQPQHF.

CDR3 sequence (DNA): TGTGCCAGCAGCGACAGGGCCACCGGAAACACCATATATTTT. It yields the protein CASSDRATGNTIYF. This chain links TRBV6-6 with TRBJ1-3; 7 bases fit TRBD1. Per germline, CDR1 MNHNY and CDR2 SVGAGI (reference sequence). The CDR3 has 14 amino acids. Trimming at V came to 6 bases and at J to 4 bases, leaving 6 bases not matched to a gene.

This chain joins TRBV6-5 and TRBJ1-1; D call uncertain. The V and J ends lost 5 bases and 2 bases respectively, with 9 bases between them. The CDR3 extends over 13 amino acids. Germline CDR1 is MNHEY and CDR2 is SVGAGI. The CDR3, as DNA: TGTGCCAGCAGTCCTCCGACCAACACTGAAGCTTTCTTT. Amino acids: CASSPPTNTEAFF.

The CDR3 reads CASSSSGGYTF. As DNA, the CDR3 is TGTGCCAGCAGCTCGAGTGGGGGCTACACCTTC. The chain recombines TRBV5-4 with TRBJ1-2; D is ambiguous. Germline V CDR1 and CDR2: SGHNT, YYREEE (reference sequence). This CDR3 region has 11 residues. Between the trimmed V and J ends, which lost 3 bases and 8 bases, there was a span of 8 bases.

The J gene is TRBJ2-7, the V gene TRBV5-1; D is unresolved. The germline V gene encodes CDR1 SGHRS and CDR2 YFSETQ. V was trimmed by 1 base and J by 5 bases, leaving 10 bases between them. This CDR3 has 13 amino acids. The CDR3 region is CASSLQEIHEQYF. DNA for the CDR3: TGCGCCAGCAGCTTGCAGGAAATCCACGAGCAGTACTTC.